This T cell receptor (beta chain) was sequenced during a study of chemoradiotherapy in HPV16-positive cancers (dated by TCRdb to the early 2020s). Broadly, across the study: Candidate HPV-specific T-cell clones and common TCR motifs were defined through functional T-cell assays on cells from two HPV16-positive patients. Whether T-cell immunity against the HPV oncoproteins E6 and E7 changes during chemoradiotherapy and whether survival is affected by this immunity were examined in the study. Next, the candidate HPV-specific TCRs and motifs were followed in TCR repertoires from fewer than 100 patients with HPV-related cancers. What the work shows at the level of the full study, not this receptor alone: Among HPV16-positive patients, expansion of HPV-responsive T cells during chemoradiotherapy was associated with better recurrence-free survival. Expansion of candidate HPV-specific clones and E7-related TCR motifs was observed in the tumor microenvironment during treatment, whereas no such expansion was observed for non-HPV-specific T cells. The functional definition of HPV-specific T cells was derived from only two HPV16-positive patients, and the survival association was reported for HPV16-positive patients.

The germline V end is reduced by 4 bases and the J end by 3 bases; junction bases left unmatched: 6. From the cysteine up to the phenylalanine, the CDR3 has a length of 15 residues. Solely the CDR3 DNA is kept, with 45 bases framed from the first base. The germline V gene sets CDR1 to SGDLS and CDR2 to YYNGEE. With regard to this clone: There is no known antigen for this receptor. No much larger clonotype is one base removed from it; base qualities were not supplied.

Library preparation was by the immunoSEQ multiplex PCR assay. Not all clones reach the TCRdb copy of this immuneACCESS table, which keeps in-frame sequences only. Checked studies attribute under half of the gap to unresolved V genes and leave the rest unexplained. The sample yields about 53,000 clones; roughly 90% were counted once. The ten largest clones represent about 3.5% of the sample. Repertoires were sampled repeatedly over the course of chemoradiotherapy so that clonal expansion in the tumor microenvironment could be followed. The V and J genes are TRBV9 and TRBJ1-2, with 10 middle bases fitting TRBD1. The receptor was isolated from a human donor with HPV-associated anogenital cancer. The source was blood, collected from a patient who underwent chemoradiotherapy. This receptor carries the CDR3 CASSPRQGAHYGYTF. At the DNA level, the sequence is TGTGCCAGCAGCCCCCGACAGGGGGCACACTATGGCTACACCTTC.